The 8 T cell receptor beta chains reported below all come from one sample, sequenced in a study of beta chain features in type 1 diabetes. Study-level points and caveats: Shortening that was moderate but significant affected the TCRB CDR3s of Type 1 diabetes patients in all four CD4+ subsets.

Antigen specificity for these receptors is unknown. Investigators reverse transcribed all isolated RNA, so they sequenced expressed TCRB transcripts. Assay: immunoSEQ multiplex PCR; the TCRdb copy retains only in-frame clones and omits some. Among nearly 700,000 clones, roughly 13% were seen once, and the ten largest hold less than 0.025%. The sample consisted of naive CD4+ T cells from blood. The source is a man between 18 and 29 years old with type 1 diabetes.

This clone appeared a few times. The sample carries other DNA sequences with the same CDR3. The chain uses TRBV30 and TRBJ1-3; D is uncertain. CDR1 is GTSNPN and CDR2 is SVGIG in the germline V gene (reference sequence). V dropped 2 bases and J dropped 0 bases, with 5 bases sitting between them. The CDR3 length is 13 residues. The CDR3 DNA reads as TGTGCCTGGAGTCCGAACTCTGGAAACACCATATATTTT. Translation gives CAWSPNSGNTIYF.

In its sample, this clone was seen a few times. This chain uses TRBV25-1 with TRBJ1-3; 9 bases fit TRBD1. Germline V CDR1 and CDR2: MGHDK, SYGVNS. Trimming cost V 2 bases and J 4 bases; bases outside gene matches: 3. This CDR3 region has 15 residues. The CDR3 spells CASSETGGSGNTIYF. The CDR3 coding sequence is TGTGCCAGCAGTGAAACAGGGGGCTCGGGAAACACCATATATTTT.

The chain employs TRBV7-9 and TRBJ2-7; 14 nucleotides line up with TRBD2. The length of the CDR3 is 18 residues. The V gene's germline CDR1 is SEHNR and CDR2 FQNEAQ (reference sequence). V was pared by 5 bases and J by 7 bases, with 16 bases of the junction left unmatched. CDR3: CASSPGLAGGTATREQYF. The CDR3 DNA sequence: TGTGCCAGCAGCCCTGGACTAGCGGGGGGAACGGCTACTAGAGAGCAGTACTTC.

In its sample, this clone was seen a few times. The rearrangement links TRBV5-6 to TRBJ2-7; TRBD1 matches at 10 bases. The germline V gene has CDR1 SGHDT and CDR2 YYEEEE. The CDR3 totals 14 residues. V lost 2 bases to trimming and J lost 3 bases; unmatched junction nucleotides: 2. The DNA for the CDR3 is TGTGCCAGCAGCTTCGGGGACAGGGGCTACGAGCAGTACTTC. This sequence encodes CASSFGDRGYEQYF. Supplemented by reference TRBV5-6 and TRBJ2-7, the full variable domain reads DAGVTQSPTHLIKTRGQQVTLRCSPKSGHDTVSWYQQALGQGPQFIFQYYEEEERQRGNFPDRFSGHQFPNYSSELNVNALLLGDSALYLCASSFGDRGYEQYFGPGTRLTVT.

The chain carries TRBV19 and TRBJ1-2; no clear D. This CDR3 spans 12 amino acids. Between the trimmed V and J ends, which lost 7 bases and 3 bases, there was a span of 9 bases. Germline lookup yields CDR1 LNHDA and CDR2 SQIVND (reference sequence). CDR3 loop: CASKFSDYGYTF. The CDR3 nucleotides are TGTGCCAGTAAATTTTCCGACTATGGCTACACCTTC.

The V call is TRBV6-6, the J call TRBJ1-2; 8 bases agree with TRBD1. Germline CDR1 is MNHNY and CDR2 is SVGAGI (reference sequence). Germline trimming cut 1 base from V and 5 bases from J; bases unmatched to any gene: 3. The CDR3 runs 14 residues. CDR3 DNA sequence: TGTGCCAGCAGTTACTTGGGACAGGATTATGGCTACACCTTC. Amino acids: CASSYLGQDYGYTF.

The V call is TRBV30, the J call TRBJ2-3; TRBD2 agrees at 11 bases. The V gene's germline CDR1 is GTSNPN and CDR2 SVGIG (reference sequence). The CDR3 runs 13 residues. V trimming: 7 bases; J trimming: 1 base; junction bases outside the gene matches: 1. The CDR3, as DNA: TGTGCCTTGACTAGCGGGGGCACAGATACGCAGTATTTT. This codes for CALTSGGTDTQYF.

This chain joins TRBV7-9 and TRBJ1-5, with a possible D match to TRBD1 (5 bases). The germline gives CDR1 SEHNR, CDR2 FQNEAQ (reference sequence). The CDR3 is made up of 14 amino acids. Trimming removed 8 bases at V and 4 bases at J, with 15 bases between. The CDR3, as DNA: TGTGCCAGCGGTTCAGGGATATGGAATCAGCCCCAGCATTTT. This sequence encodes CASGSGIWNQPQHF.